One and the same sample provided the 24 T cell receptor beta chains below, sequenced in a study of Ad26.COV2.S vaccination and SARS-CoV-2 variants. Treatment defined: about 20 received Ad26.COV2.S at low or high dose, single or two shots; several received placebo; per-sample allocation not given. The samples were gathered on day 63 after the first injection of vaccine or placebo. Sequencing was performed with immunoSEQ multiplex PCR; in TCRdb, only in-frame clones are kept and a portion is missing. The sample contains some 320,000 clones, roughly 86% of which appear only once. The material was peripheral blood, obtained in a trial of Ad26.COV2.S vaccine versus placebo. These receptors came from a person between 18 and 60 years old who received the Ad26.COV2.S COVID-19 vaccine or a placebo.

The rearrangement joins TRBV18 to TRBJ2-7, with D maybe TRBD1 (5 bases). In germline, CDR1 is KGHSH, CDR2 LQKENI. With 2 bases removed from V and 7 bases from J, the gap between germline ends came to 9 bases. The CDR3 runs 12 residues. The CDR3 DNA reads TGTGCCAGCTCACCAGGGGCTAGGGAGCAGTACTTC. It translates to CASSPGAREQYF.

The V call is TRBV7-2, the J call TRBJ2-5; 10 nucleotides align to TRBD2. The germline CDR1 and CDR2 sequences are SGHTA and FQGNSA. Losses at the gene ends were 0 bases for V and 7 bases for J; bases not matched to a gene: 8. The CDR3 extends over 16 amino acids. The CDR3 loop is CASSLASGGTKMTQYF. The CDR3 DNA sequence: TGTGCCAGCAGCTTAGCTAGCGGGGGGACGAAGATGACCCAGTACTTC.

The V gene is TRBV5-1, the J gene TRBJ1-1; D remains ambiguous. The CDR3 sequence is 14 residues long. Germline CDR1 and CDR2: SGHRS and YFSETQ. V was cut by 0 bases and J by 1 base, with 7 bases left in between. CDR3 bases: TGCGCCAGCAGCTTGGAAAACACGAACACTGAAGCTTTCTTT. Its translation is CASSLENTNTEAFF.

This clone was found a few times. The chain recombines TRBV6-6 with TRBJ2-7; D is undetermined. The V gene's germline CDR1 is MNHNY and CDR2 SVGAGI (reference sequence). The CDR3 contains 11 residues. Trimming removed 6 bases from V and 3 bases from J, with 6 bases in between. The CDR3 nucleotides read TGTGCCAGCAGAACGAACTACGAGCAGTACTTC. Translation gives CASRTNYEQYF.

V and J are TRBV3-1 (or the pseudogene TRBV3-2) and TRBJ1-1, with no clear D. The CDR3 runs 15 residues. The germline V gene has CDR1 LGHDT and CDR2 YNNKEL (reference sequence). V dropped 1 base and J dropped 2 bases, with 11 bases sitting between them. The DNA for the CDR3 is TGTGCCAGCAGCCAAGGGGAGATGATTAACACTGAAGCTTTCTTT. Translated, it gives CASSQGEMINTEAFF.

CDR3 sequence: CASSHGWWAFF. The CDR3 region has the DNA TGTGCCAGCAGCCACGGGTGGTGGGCTTTCTTT. The rearrangement links TRBV7-8 to TRBJ1-1; D unresolved. The CDR3 runs 11 residues. V was pared by 5 bases and J by 11 bases, with 12 bases between. Germline lookup yields CDR1 SGHVS and CDR2 FQNEAQ.

The rearrangement uses TRBV5-8 and TRBJ2-4; D gene uncertain. CDR3 length equals 15 residues. Germline lookup yields CDR1 SGHTS and CDR2 YDEGEE. The V end was cut by 0 bases, the J end by 1 base, with 8 bases between. The CDR3 here is CASSLGGAAKNIQYF. The CDR3 coding sequence is TGTGCCAGCAGCTTGGGAGGCGCCGCCAAAAACATTCAGTACTTC.

This clone occurred once. The V gene is TRBV10-3, the J gene TRBJ1-1; a weak D match, TRBD1 (6 bases). This CDR3 region has 15 residues. Trimming removed 6 bases from V and 5 bases from J, with 19 bases in between. CDR1 and CDR2 (germline): ENHRY, SYGVKD. Here the CDR3 reads CAISQQGPDLTEAFF. Written as DNA, the CDR3 is TGTGCCATCAGCCAACAGGGTCCAGATTTAACTGAAGCTTTCTTT.

J is TRBJ1-6 and V is TRBV5-1, with D maybe TRBD1 (5 bases). CDR1 and CDR2 from the germline V gene are SGHRS and YFSETQ. V was shortened by 4 bases and J by 8 bases, with 16 bases between the two germline ends. This CDR3 is built from 15 residues. The CDR3 DNA follows: TGCGCCAGCAGCAAGATGTCGTTGGGGGATTCACCCCTCCACTTT. Translation: CASSKMSLGDSPLHF.

The chain has TRBV10-3 and TRBJ2-5; D tentatively reads TRBD1 or TRBD2 (5 bases each). Trimming left V 0 bases short and J 9 bases short, with 11 bases between. This CDR3 has 13 amino acids. Germline V gives CDR1 ENHRY, CDR2 SYGVKD. CDR3 nucleotides: TGTGCCATCAGTGAGTCGGGGCAGGGAGCCCAGTACTTC. Protein: CAISESGQGAQYF.

The genes are TRBV6-5 and TRBJ2-1; 13 bases line up with TRBD2. CDR1 and CDR2 (germline): MNHEY, SVGAGI. V lost 6 bases, J lost 13 bases, and 12 bases stayed unmatched. CDR3 length: 15 amino acids. CDR3 coding DNA: TGTGCCAGCAGACGCCCCGGGACTAGCGGGGACATACAGTTCTTC. Protein sequence: CASRRPGTSGDIQFF.

CDR3 region: CASSLGGLAAYNEQFF. In DNA, the CDR3 is TGCGCCAGCAGCTTGGGCGGACTAGCGGCTTACAATGAGCAGTTCTTC. The chain recombines TRBV5-1 with TRBJ2-1, with 10 bases fitting TRBD2. Germline V gene sequence: CDR1 SGHRS, CDR2 YFSETQ. The CDR3 is 16 amino acids. V dropped 0 bases and J dropped 4; count of bases not matched to a gene: 4.

This clone turned up a few times. CDR3 residues: CSARDKNIQYF. The DNA of the CDR3 is TGCAGTGCTAGAGACAAAAACATTCAGTACTTC. This chain uses TRBV20-1 with TRBJ2-4; D is ambiguous. This CDR3 has 11 amino acids. Germline CDR1 reads DFQATT; CDR2 reads SNEGSKA (reference sequence). With 0 bases removed from V and 3 bases from J, the gap between germline ends came to 0 bases.

The chain uses TRBV7-9 and TRBJ2-7; 9 nucleotides match TRBD1. CDR3 length: 13 amino acids. After removal of 5 bases from V and 2 bases from J, the junction contained 1 base not matched to a gene. Germline V gene sequence: CDR1 SEHNR, CDR2 FQNEAQ (reference sequence). CDR3 bases: TGTGCCAGCAGCCGACAGGGGGCCTACGAGCAGTACTTC. Amino acids: CASSRQGAYEQYF.

The chain has TRBV6-5 and TRBJ2-1; 7 positions agree with TRBD1. Germline trimming cut 8 bases from V and 2 bases from J; bases unmatched to any gene: 6. Germline V lookup: CDR1 MNHEY, CDR2 SVGAGI. The CDR3 covers 14 residues. The DNA for the CDR3 is TGTGCCAGCGCTAGGGGACAGCCCTACAATGAGCAGTTCTTC. Translated: CASARGQPYNEQFF.

The sample holds one count of this clone. The rearrangement links TRBV19 to TRBJ1-2; possible D gene TRBD1, 6 bases. CDR3 length: 13 residues. V was cut by 8 bases and J by 3 bases, with 13 bases left in between. CDR1 is LNHDA, CDR2 SQIVND, per germline (reference sequence). This CDR3 is CASLQGEDYGYTF. The CDR3 DNA reads as TGTGCCAGTCTACAGGGAGAGGACTATGGCTACACCTTC.

The rearrangement links TRBV5-5 to TRBJ2-5; 7 bases line up with TRBD2. This CDR3 has 16 residues. The germline V gene has CDR1 SGHKS and CDR2 YYEKEE (reference sequence). Losses at the gene ends were 5 bases for V and 5 bases for J; bases not matched to a gene: 15. CDR3 nucleotides: TGTGCCAGCAGTCGGGCTGCGGACTCCGGGGGGGAGACCCAGTACTTC. Translated, it gives CASSRAADSGGETQYF. Drawing the rest from reference TRBV5-5 and TRBJ2-5, the complete variable domain is DAGVTQSPTHLIKTRGQQVTLRCSPISGHKSVSWYQQVLGQGPQFIFQYYEKEERGRGNFPDRFSARQFPNYSSELNVNALLLGDSALYLCASSRAADSGGETQYFGPGTRLLVL.

This clone was detected only once. The V and J genes are TRBV20-1 and TRBJ1-2; possible D gene TRBD1, 5 bases. CDR3 size: 12 residues. V lost 3 bases and J lost 5, with 10 bases in between. Germline V gives CDR1 DFQATT, CDR2 SNEGSKA (reference sequence). DNA for the CDR3: TGCAGTGCTAGTCTTGCAGGGTATGGCTACACCTTC. Translation gives CSASLAGYGYTF.

This chain joins TRBV6-5 and TRBJ2-3; 8 bases line up with TRBD1. J lost 4 bases, V lost 1 base, and 1 base had no gene match. The germline V gene has CDR1 MNHEY and CDR2 SVGAGI. The CDR3 consists of 14 residues. The CDR3 nucleotides read TGTGCCAGCAGTTACTTACAGGGGGCAGATACGCAGTATTTT. The encoded protein is CASSYLQGADTQYF.

This chain links TRBV28 with TRBJ1-2; 7 positions match TRBD1. This CDR3 has 13 amino acids. Germline V gene data show CDR1 as MDHEN and CDR2 as SYDVKM. The V segment lost 6 bases and the J segment 6 bases; nucleotides outside the gene matches: 7. CDR3 residues: CASREGQKNGYTF. The CDR3 nucleotides are TGTGCCAGCAGGGAGGGACAGAAGAATGGCTACACCTTC.

CDR3: CASSLGAGGSPGANVLTF. The CDR3 DNA follows: TGTGCCAGCAGCTTGGGGGCCGGTGGGTCTCCTGGGGCCAACGTCCTGACTTTC. This chain connects TRBV5-4 to TRBJ2-6, with D unresolved. Germline CDR1 and CDR2: SGHNT and YYREEE (reference sequence). This CDR3 comprises 18 residues. V was cut by 0 bases and J by 2 bases, with 15 bases left in between.

The V gene is TRBV27, the J gene TRBJ1-2; the D gene is possibly TRBD1 (6 bases). V was pared by 1 base and J by 4 bases, with 22 bases between. Germline CDR1 reads MNHEY; CDR2 reads SMNVEV (reference sequence). The CDR3 has 18 amino acids. Here the CDR3 DNA reads TGTGCCAGCAGTTTATATTCGGGGGGGCGGTACTCGGGCTATGGCTACACCTTC. Encoded protein: CASSLYSGGRYSGYGYTF.

This chain links TRBV29-1 with TRBJ1-1, with D unclear. Trimming removed 7 bases from V and 2 bases from J, with 5 bases in between. The CDR3 length is 10 residues. CDR1 is SQVTM and CDR2 is ANQGSEA in the germline V gene. The CDR3 region has the DNA TGCAGCGCCCGAAACACTGAAGCTTTCTTT. It specifies CSARNTEAFF.

The chain joins TRBV5-8 to TRBJ1-3, with 7 nucleotides matching TRBD1. Trimming cost V 4 bases and J 8 bases; bases outside gene matches: 9. Germline assignment: CDR1 SGHTS and CDR2 YDEGEE. The CDR3 totals 14 residues. CDR3 DNA sequence: TGTGCCAGCAGCCCAGGGGGGAGTAAACACACCATATATTTT. It yields the protein CASSPGGSKHTIYF.